Below, 18 T cell receptor beta chains from the same sample are listed, as sequenced in a study of CD4 and CD8 cells across lung adenocarcinoma regions. MiXCR was run by TCRdb on the PCR reads, yielding one entry per CDR3 protein. The top ten clones hold approximately 18% of a sample with roughly 20,000 distinct CDR3 sequences, roughly 46% of them seen once. Sequenced material: CD4+ T cells from the margin of a lung tumor. These receptors were obtained from a male donor with lung adenocarcinoma. The CD4 and CD8 labels of this study may be unreliable.

The chain has TRBV6-1 and TRBJ1-1; no clear D. V lost 6 bases, J lost 1 base, and 12 bases lay in between. This CDR3 comprises 14 residues. CDR1 and CDR2 from the germline V gene are MNHNS and SASEGT. This CDR3 is CASSPSIWNTEAFF. CDR3 DNA: TGTGCCAGCAGCCCCAGCATTTGGAACACTGAAGCTTTCTTT.

This sequence joins TRBV5-1 and TRBJ2-1, with TRBD2 matching 10 bases. Germline V gene data show CDR1 as SGHRS and CDR2 as YFSETQ. V lost 2 bases, J lost 7 bases, and 9 bases stayed unmatched. The CDR3 length is 16 residues. This CDR3 reads CASSFTTSGIWNEQFF. In DNA, the CDR3 is TGCGCCAGCAGCTTTACAACTAGCGGGATTTGGAATGAGCAGTTCTTC.

Comments on this clonotype: At one end the junction does not follow the germline gene, possibly because of a read error. The CDR3 sequence: CASSPSEDQDTQYF. DNA for the CDR3: TGCGCCAGCAGCCCCAGCGAGGACCAAGATACCCAGTATTTC. The chain has TRBV4-1 and TRBJ2-3; D remains unclear. Germline V lookup: CDR1 MGHRA, CDR2 YSYEKL. The CDR3 runs 14 residues.

CDR3 region: CASLGTSGEENNEQFF. The CDR3 nucleotides read TGTGCCAGCCTAGGGACTAGCGGGGAGGAAAACAATGAGCAGTTCTTC. V and J are TRBV6-1 and TRBJ2-1; 13 nucleotides line up with TRBD2. This CDR3 has 16 amino acids. The germline V gene has CDR1 MNHNS and CDR2 SASEGT. Unmatched junction bases numbered 9, after V lost 8 bases and J lost 5 bases.

This clonotype appeared many times. The V call is TRBV6-1, the J call TRBJ2-1, with 8 bases identical to TRBD1. The J call may be faulty, since TRBJ2-5 better matches the DNA end. Germline V gene lookup returns CDR1 MNHNS and CDR2 SASEGT. CDR3 size: 15 residues. CDR3 sequence reads: CASSSRDRGRETQYF. In nucleotides, the CDR3 is TGTGCCAGCAGCTCCCGTGACAGGGGCCGTGAGACCCAGTACTTC.

Of note for this clonotype: The junction departs from germline at one end; a sequencing error may be responsible. V gene TRBV24-1 combines with J gene TRBJ2-4; D may be TRBD1 (6 bases). This CDR3 contains 14 residues. The germline V gene has CDR1 KGHDR and CDR2 SFDVKD. The CDR3 here is CGTPGLGATDTQYF. In DNA form, the CDR3 reads TGTGGCACCCCGGGGCTGGGGGCCACAGACACGCAGTACTTC.

In this sample, this clonotype turned up a few times. This rearrangement joins TRBV9 to TRBJ2-3; D uncertain. With 2 bases removed from V and 6 bases from J, the gap between germline ends came to 13 bases. CDR1 is SGDLS and CDR2 is YYNGEE in the germline V gene. This CDR3 region has 14 residues. In nucleotides, the CDR3 is TGTGCCAGCAGCGTTACGGAACGAGGTGATACGCAGTATTTT. Protein product: CASSVTERGDTQYF. The variable domain in full, completed from reference TRBV9 and TRBJ2-3, reads DSGVTQTPKHLITATGQRVTLRCSPRSGDLSVYWYQQSLDQGLQFLIQYYNGEERAKGNILERFSAQQFPDLHSELNLSSLELGDSALYFCASSVTERGDTQYFGPGTRLTVL.

This clonotype occurred many times. The CDR3 DNA sequence: TGCGCCAGCAGCCAAGAGGAAAGGGGGACAGATACGCAGTATTTT. It encodes CASSQEERGTDTQYF. The chain recombines TRBV4-1 with TRBJ2-3; a weak D match, TRBD1 (6 bases). With 0 bases removed from V and 3 bases from J, the gap between germline ends came to 10 bases. CDR3 length: 15 amino acids. The germline V gene encodes CDR1 MGHRA and CDR2 YSYEKL.

The chain recombines TRBV7-2 with TRBJ1-2; D not certain. The CDR3 contains 13 residues. Trimming left V 1 base short and J 8 bases short, with 11 bases between. The germline V gene encodes CDR1 SGHTA and CDR2 FQGNSA. CDR3 sequence reads: CASSLGRIKGYTF. The CDR3 DNA sequence: TGTGCCAGCAGCTTAGGGCGGATAAAGGGCTACACCTTC.

This clonotype was seen only a few times. The chain joins TRBV6-5 to TRBJ2-3, with D possibly matching TRBD2 (5 bases). The end of the DNA aligns better with TRBJ2-2, so the J call may be wrong. Germline CDR1 is MNHEY and CDR2 is SVGAGI. The CDR3 extends over 15 amino acids. In nucleotides, the CDR3 is TGTGCCAGCAGACTCCAGTCCGGGATTCCCGGTACGCTGTTTTTT. It encodes CASRLQSGIPGTLFF.

By its share, this clonotype is medium-sized. As DNA, the CDR3 is TGTGCCAGCAACTTAGGACAGTTTACCGGGGAGCTGTTTTTT. It yields the protein CASNLGQFTGELFF. This chain links TRBV6-1 with TRBJ2-2, with a possible D match to TRBD1 (6 bases). This CDR3 has 14 amino acids. Trimming cost V 7 bases and J 5 bases, with 14 bases left between them. Germline-derived CDR1 and CDR2 are MNHNS and SASEGT.

The V gene is TRBV6-1, the J gene TRBJ2-5; D assignment may be TRBD1 or TRBD2 (5 bases each). The CDR3 extends over 15 amino acids. The germline V gene has CDR1 MNHNS and CDR2 SASEGT. V shed 7 bases and J shed 10 bases, with 25 bases lying between them. Here the CDR3 DNA reads TGTGCCAGCATCCAGGTTCGACGGGGCAAAGACATCCAGTACTTC. Translation gives CASIQVRRGKDIQYF.

In the case of this clonotype: This may be a read error: a much more frequent sequence differs by one nucleotide. V is TRBV7-2 and J is TRBJ2-1, with D perhaps TRBD2 (5 bases). This CDR3 spans 11 amino acids. The germline gives CDR1 SGHTA, CDR2 FQGNSA. The V end was cut by 8 bases, the J end by 13 bases, with 15 bases between. CDR3 nucleotide sequence: TGTGCCAGCCGGGTCGCGGGTCGCCAGTTCTTC. Its protein is CASRVAGRQFF.

This clonotype was found many times. The chain links TRBV6-1 to TRBJ2-6; D is ambiguous. The CDR3 is 15 residues long. Germline CDR1 and CDR2: MNHNS and SASEGT. Trimming left V 6 bases short and J 0 bases short, with 9 bases between. CDR3 DNA sequence: TGTGCCAGCAGCCGACGTAACTCTGGGGCCAACGTCCTGACTTTC. Encoded protein: CASSRRNSGANVLTF.

The V and J genes are TRBV27 and TRBJ2-1; 15 bases agree with TRBD2. The CDR3 extends over 15 amino acids. Germline CDR1 and CDR2: MNHEY and SMNVEV (reference sequence). Losses at the gene ends were 7 bases for V and 7 bases for J; bases not matched to a gene: 5. The CDR3 spells CASTQGTSGRNEQFF. Here the CDR3 DNA reads TGTGCCAGCACCCAAGGGACTAGCGGGAGGAATGAGCAGTTCTTC.

This clonotype appeared once. The chain links TRBV25-1 to TRBJ2-3; possible D gene TRBD2, 5 bases. The DNA end is more similar to TRBJ2-7, so the J call may be wrong. Germline V lookup: CDR1 MGHDK, CDR2 SYGVNS. CDR3 length: 16 residues. In DNA, the CDR3 is TGTGCCAGCAGTGAATCGCCGGGGTGGCCCACAGATACGCAGTACTTC. Protein product: CASSESPGWPTDTQYF.

This clonotype appeared many times. The rearrangement joins TRBV6-1 to TRBJ1-4; 7 bases agree with TRBD1. Unmatched junction bases numbered 11, after V lost 3 bases and J lost 10 bases. The CDR3 has 15 residues. The V gene's germline CDR1 is MNHNS and CDR2 SASEGT. The CDR3 DNA follows: TGTGCCAGCAGTGATTGGGGAACAGGGGACGGAAAACTGTTTTTT. Residues: CASSDWGTGDGKLFF.

This clonotype came up a few times. This sequence joins TRBV3-1 and TRBJ2-1; D is undetermined. Germline V lookup: CDR1 LGHDT, CDR2 YNNKEL (reference sequence). V lost 0 bases and J lost 5, with 11 bases in between. The CDR3 loop spans 15 amino acids. The CDR3 DNA is TGTGCCAGCAGCCAAGATTTAGGGCCTCACAATGAGCAGTTCTTC. This gives the protein CASSQDLGPHNEQFF.